This T cell receptor beta chain came from a study of T cells expressing NK-cell markers. Study context: All TCR beta repertoires analysed originated from sorted CD3+CD56+NKG2C+, CD3+CD56+NKG2C- and CD3+CD56-NKG2C+ T cells. Findings and caveats of the study: Researchers report these clonotypes also headed the CD3+CD56-NKG2C+ fraction in a few donors. 1.0-7.0% of CD8+ T cells in about 6 donors belonged to dominant NKG2C+ clonotypes. Clarity on HCMV specificity was lacking for the expanded NKG2C+ T cell clones.

Turning to this clonotype: As yet, its antigen is unknown.

Reprocessing the 5' RACE reads, TCRdb reports a single entry for every CDR3 protein and omits DNA. This sample lists about 370,000 distinct CDR3 sequences; its ten largest clones have roughly 10%. The CDR3 loop spans 15 amino acids. Germline-derived CDR1 and CDR2 are SNHLY and FYNNEI. This chain connects TRBV2 to TRBJ2-1; TCRdb's D call of TRBD1 is untestable without DNA. The sequence derives from a woman in her forties or fifties in good health. The sequenced material came from blood T cells: a sorted CD56 or NKG2C T cell subset, CD4+ or CD8+ T cells, or bulk PBMC T cells (not recorded which). CDR3 loop: CASSDSGGTYNEQFF.